This T cell receptor beta chain originates from a study of CD4 T cell repertoires in COVID-19. Study-wide results and caveats: Some SARS-CoV-2 clonotypes, between roughly 7 and 27%, recurred in SARS-CoV and/or HKU1 cultures.

With respect to this clone: The antigen remains unidentified.

Clones were sequenced by immunoSEQ multiplex PCR, and TCRdb holds only the in-frame ones, with some missing. The sample comprises about 22,000 clones, around 87% of which are singletons, and almost 0.6% rests with the top ten. The memory T cells were sequenced right after ex vivo isolation, without culture. The receptor comes from a human donor who had COVID-19. The specimen comprised central memory CD4+ T cells from blood, sampled before the COVID-19 pandemic.

Here the CDR3 DNA reads TGTGCCAGCTCACCGGGGGGACAGAAATACGAGCAGTACTTC. Amino acids: CASSPGGQKYEQYF. The rearrangement links TRBV18 to TRBJ2-7; perhaps TRBD1 as D (7 bases). Germline V lookup: CDR1 KGHSH, CDR2 LQKENI. V was shortened by 3 bases and J by 4 bases, with 13 bases between the two germline ends. The CDR3 runs to 14 residues. The entire variable domain, with the rest obtained from reference TRBV18 and TRBJ2-7, is as follows: NAGVMQNPRHLVRRRGQEARLRCSPMKGHSHVYWYRQLPEEGLKFMVYLQKENIIDESGMPKERFSAEFPKEGPSILRIQQVVRGDSAAYFCASSPGGQKYEQYFGPGTRLTVT.